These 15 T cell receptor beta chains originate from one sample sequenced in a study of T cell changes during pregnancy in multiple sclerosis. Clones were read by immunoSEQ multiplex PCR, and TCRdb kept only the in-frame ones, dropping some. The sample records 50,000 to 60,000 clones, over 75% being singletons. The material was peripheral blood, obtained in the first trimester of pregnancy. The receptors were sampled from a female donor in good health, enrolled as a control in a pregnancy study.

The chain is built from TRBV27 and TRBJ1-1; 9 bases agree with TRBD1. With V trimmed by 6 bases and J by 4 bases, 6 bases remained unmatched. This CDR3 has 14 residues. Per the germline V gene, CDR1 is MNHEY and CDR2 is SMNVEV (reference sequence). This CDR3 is CASSTTGGSTEAFF. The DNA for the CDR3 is TGTGCCAGCAGCACCACAGGGGGCAGCACTGAAGCTTTCTTT.

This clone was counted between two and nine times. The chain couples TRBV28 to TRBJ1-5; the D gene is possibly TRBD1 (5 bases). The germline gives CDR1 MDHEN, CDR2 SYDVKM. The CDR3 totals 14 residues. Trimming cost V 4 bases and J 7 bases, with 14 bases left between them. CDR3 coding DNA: TGTGCCAGCAGTTCCTCAGGGCGTTGGCAGCCCCAGCATTTT. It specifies CASSSSGRWQPQHF. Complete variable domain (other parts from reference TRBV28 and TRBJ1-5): DVKVTQSSRYLVKRTGEKVFLECVQDMDHENMFWYRQDPGLGLRLIYFSYDVKMKEKGDIPEGYSVSREKKERFSLILESASTNQTSMYLCASSSSGRWQPQHFGDGTRLSIL.

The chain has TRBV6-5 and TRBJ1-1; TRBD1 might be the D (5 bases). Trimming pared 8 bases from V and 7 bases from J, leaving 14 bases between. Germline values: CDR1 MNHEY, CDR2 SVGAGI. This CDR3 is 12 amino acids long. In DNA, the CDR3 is TGTGCCAGCGCAAACGGGGGAGTTGAAGCTTTCTTT. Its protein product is CASANGGVEAFF.

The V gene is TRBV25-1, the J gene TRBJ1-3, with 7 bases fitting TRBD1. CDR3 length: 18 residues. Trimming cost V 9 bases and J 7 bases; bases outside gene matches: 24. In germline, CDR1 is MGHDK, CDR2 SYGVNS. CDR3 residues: CARAPGGTWRKLGNTIYF. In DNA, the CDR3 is TGTGCCAGGGCGCCAGGGGGGACTTGGAGAAAACTGGGGAACACCATATATTTT.

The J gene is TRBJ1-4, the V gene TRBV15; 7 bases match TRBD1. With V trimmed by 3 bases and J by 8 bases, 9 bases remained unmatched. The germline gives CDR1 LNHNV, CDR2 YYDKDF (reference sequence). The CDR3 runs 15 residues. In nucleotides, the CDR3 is TGTGCCACCAGCAGGGAACAGGGGAAGAAGGAAAAACTGTTTTTT. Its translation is CATSREQGKKEKLFF. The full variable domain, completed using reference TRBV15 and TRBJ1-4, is DAMVIQNPRYQVTQFGKPVTLSCSQTLNHNVMYWYQQKSSQAPKLLFHYYDKDFNNEADTPDNFQSRRPNTSFCFLDIRSPGLGDTAMYLCATSREQGKKEKLFFGSGTQLSVL.

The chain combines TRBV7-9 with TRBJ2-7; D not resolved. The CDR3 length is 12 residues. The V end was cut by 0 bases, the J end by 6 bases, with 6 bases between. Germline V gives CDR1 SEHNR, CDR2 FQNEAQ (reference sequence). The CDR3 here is CASSLAGSEQYF. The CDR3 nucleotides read TGTGCCAGCAGCTTAGCCGGTTCCGAGCAGTACTTC.

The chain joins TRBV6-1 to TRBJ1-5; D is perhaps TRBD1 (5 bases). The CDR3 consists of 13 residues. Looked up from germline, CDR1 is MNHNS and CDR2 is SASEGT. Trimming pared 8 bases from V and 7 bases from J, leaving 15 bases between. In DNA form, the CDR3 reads TGTGCCAGCCGGGGGGAGACTCGCCAGCCCCAGCATTTT. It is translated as CASRGETRQPQHF.

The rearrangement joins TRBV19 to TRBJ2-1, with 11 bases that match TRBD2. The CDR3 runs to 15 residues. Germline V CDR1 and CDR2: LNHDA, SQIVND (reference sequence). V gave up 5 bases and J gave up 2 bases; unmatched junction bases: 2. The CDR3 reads CASSLAGGPYNEQFF. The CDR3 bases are TGTGCCAGTAGTTTAGCGGGAGGGCCCTACAATGAGCAGTTCTTC.

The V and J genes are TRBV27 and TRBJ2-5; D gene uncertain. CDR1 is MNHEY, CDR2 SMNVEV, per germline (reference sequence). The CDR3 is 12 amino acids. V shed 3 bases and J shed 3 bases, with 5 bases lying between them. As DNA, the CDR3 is TGTGCCAGCAGTTTGTCGGAAGAGACCCAGTACTTC. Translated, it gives CASSLSEETQYF.

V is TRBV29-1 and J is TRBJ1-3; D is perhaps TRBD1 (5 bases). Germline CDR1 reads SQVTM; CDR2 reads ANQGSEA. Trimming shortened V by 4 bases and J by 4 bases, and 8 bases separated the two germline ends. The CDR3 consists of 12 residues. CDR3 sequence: CSVGGRGNTIYF. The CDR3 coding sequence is TGCAGCGTTGGGGGCAGAGGAAACACCATATATTTT. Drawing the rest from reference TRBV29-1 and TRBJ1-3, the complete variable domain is SAVISQKPSRDICQRGTSLTIQCQVDSQVTMMFWYRQQPGQSLTLIATANQGSEATYESGFVIDKFPISRPNLTFSTLTVSNMSPEDSSIYLCSVGGRGNTIYFGEGSWLTVV.

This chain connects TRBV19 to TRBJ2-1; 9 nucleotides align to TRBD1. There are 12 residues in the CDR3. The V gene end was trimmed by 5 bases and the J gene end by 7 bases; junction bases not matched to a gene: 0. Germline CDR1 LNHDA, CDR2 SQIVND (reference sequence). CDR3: CASSGTGNEQFF. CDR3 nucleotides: TGTGCCAGTAGTGGGACAGGGAATGAGCAGTTCTTC. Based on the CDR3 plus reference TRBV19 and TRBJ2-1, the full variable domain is DGGITQSPKYLFRKEGQNVTLSCEQNLNHDAMYWYRQDPGQGLRLIYYSQIVNDFQKGDIAEGYSVSREKKESFPLTVTSAQKNPTAFYLCASSGTGNEQFFGPGTRLTVL.

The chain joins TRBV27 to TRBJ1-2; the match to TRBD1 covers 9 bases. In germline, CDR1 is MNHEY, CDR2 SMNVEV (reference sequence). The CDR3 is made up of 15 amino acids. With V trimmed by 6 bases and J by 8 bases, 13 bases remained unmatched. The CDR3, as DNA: TGTGCCAGCAGGACCCTTGGACAGGGGATAGGGGGCTACACCTTC. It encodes CASRTLGQGIGGYTF.

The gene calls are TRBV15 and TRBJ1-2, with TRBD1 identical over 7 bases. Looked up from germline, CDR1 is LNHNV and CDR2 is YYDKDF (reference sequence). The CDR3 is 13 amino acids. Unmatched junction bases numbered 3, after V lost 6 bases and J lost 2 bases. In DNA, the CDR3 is TGTGCCACCAGTGAAGGGGGCAACTATGGCTACACCTTC. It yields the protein CATSEGGNYGYTF.

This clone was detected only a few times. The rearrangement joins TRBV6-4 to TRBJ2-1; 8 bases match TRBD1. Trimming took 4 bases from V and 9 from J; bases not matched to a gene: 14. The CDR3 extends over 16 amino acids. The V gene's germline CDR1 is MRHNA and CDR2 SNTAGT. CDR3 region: CASSVTGGDLQSEQFF. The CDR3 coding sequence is TGTGCCAGCAGTGTAACAGGGGGAGACTTACAAAGTGAGCAGTTCTTC.

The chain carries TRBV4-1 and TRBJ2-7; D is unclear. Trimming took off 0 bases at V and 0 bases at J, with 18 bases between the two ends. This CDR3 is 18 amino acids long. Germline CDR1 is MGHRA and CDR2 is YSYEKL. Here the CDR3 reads CASSQDPTAKGLSYEQYF. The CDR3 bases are TGCGCCAGCAGCCAAGATCCCACAGCTAAAGGTCTCTCCTACGAGCAGTACTTC.